The clone carrying this TCR beta chain was detected once. The sample comes from a study of Ad26.COV2.S vaccination and SARS-CoV-2 variants. Trimming removed 4 bases from V and 5 bases from J, with 18 bases in between. This CDR3 has 15 residues. Germline CDR1 is SGHTA and CDR2 is FQGTGA. Assay used: immunoSEQ multiplex PCR; TCRdb lists only in-frame clones, some missing. Seen here are around 400,000 clones, 83% observed once, and the top ten hold about 8%. Treatment: roughly 19 received Ad26.COV2.S at low or high dose, single or two shots; about 5 received placebo; per-sample allocation not given. On day 63 after the first injection, vaccine and placebo recipients gave samples.

The sequenced sample was peripheral blood, obtained in a trial of Ad26.COV2.S vaccine versus placebo. The genes are TRBV7-3 and TRBJ2-7, with D perhaps TRBD1 (6 bases). The sequence was collected from a person aged 18-65 years who received the Ad26.COV2.S COVID-19 vaccine or a placebo. In DNA form, the CDR3 reads TGTGCCAGCAGCTCCCCGGAAAGGGGGTCCGACGAGCAGTACTTC. Translation: CASSSPERGSDEQYF.